This TCR beta chain was sequenced in a study of blood T cell repertoires in COVID-19. In the source study's methods: Nucleated cell number was recorded as an estimate derived from reference gene primer amplification. Produced via immunoSEQ multiplex PCR; TCRdb's table is partial and in-frame only. The V and J calls and clone size were taken over from that table, and D and trimming were inferred from the DNA. The sample shows about 300,000 clones, around 89% of them seen only once. Germline CDR1 reads KGHDR; CDR2 reads SFDVKD. J gave up 6 bases and V 9 bases, and 9 bases lay outside the gene matches. There are 14 residues in the CDR3. This clone was observed a handful of times.

The clonotype originates from a woman in her twenties or thirties with COVID-19, enrolled during active disease. Sequenced sample: peripheral blood. This chain uses TRBV24-1 with TRBJ2-3; TRBD2 agrees at 9 bases. The chain's CDR3 is CATGKRGARDTQYF. In DNA, the CDR3 is TGTGCCACCGGCAAGCGGGGGGCCAGGGATACGCAGTATTTT.